The 3 T cell receptor beta chains reported below all come from one sample, sequenced in a study of T cells in Graves' hyperthyroidism and ophthalmopathy. The source material, RNA transcripts, was used to amplify TCR beta CDR3 regions. In the first-round RT-PCR of the TCR CDR3, the HTBI primer set was used. Each CDR3 protein gets one entry after TCRdb re-called the multiplex PCR reads with MiXCR. Counted here are 650,000 to 800,000 distinct CDR3 sequences, 45% occurring once; the ten biggest clones make up under 8%. Sequenced sample: peripheral blood or thyroid tissue (not recorded which). All receptors derive from an adult man with Graves' disease, either hyperthyroidism or ophthalmopathy (not recorded which).

The chain has TRBV19 and TRBJ1-4; unclear D gene. V was clipped by 1 base and J by 0 bases, with 18 bases between them. Germline V gene sequence: CDR1 LNHDA, CDR2 SQIVND (reference sequence). The CDR3 runs to 19 residues. CDR3 sequence reads: CASSIGEGPIPSTNEKLFF. The CDR3 DNA reads as TGTGCCAGTAGTATAGGAGAGGGCCCTATCCCGTCAACTAATGAAAAACTGTTTTTT.

This clonotype was found a few times. The CDR3 here is CASSTPGWTGNTIYF. CDR3 bases: TGTGCCAGTAGTACCCCAGGGTGGACTGGAAACACCATATATTTT. The chain joins TRBV19 to TRBJ1-3, with D perhaps matching TRBD1 (5 bases). Germline V lookup: CDR1 LNHDA, CDR2 SQIVND (reference sequence). Deletions cut 4 bases from V and 2 bases from J, with 12 bases between. CDR3 length equals 15 residues.

This clonotype was observed a single time. This chain uses TRBV5-1 with TRBJ1-2; no firm D call. CDR1 is SGHRS and CDR2 is YFSETQ in the germline V gene. The CDR3 contains 19 residues. Trimming took off 4 bases at V and 6 bases at J, with 31 bases between the two ends. CDR3 in DNA: TGCGCCAGCAGCACGGACCCGCCACGGTCGGCCACCACCGGTCATGGCTACACCTTC. The encoded protein is CASSTDPPRSATTGHGYTF.